This entry lists 13 T cell receptor beta chains sequenced from one sample in a study of T cell responses to AZD1222 COVID-19 vaccine. The table came from immunoSEQ multiplex PCR; TCRdb's copy has only in-frame clones and leaves some out. This table holds roughly 190,000 clones, around 94% found once. The input for sequencing was peripheral blood, taken on day 0 of AZD1222 vaccination. The receptor source for this set is an adult in good health.

J is TRBJ1-2 and V is TRBV7-2; a weak D match, TRBD1 (5 bases). This CDR3 is 14 amino acids long. From germline, CDR1 is SGHTA and CDR2 FQGNSA. Trimming cost V 2 bases and J 5 bases, with 12 bases left between them. The CDR3 protein is CASSLLVGGYGYTF. In DNA form, the CDR3 reads TGTGCCAGCAGCTTATTGGTGGGGGGATATGGCTACACCTTC. Drawing the rest from reference TRBV7-2 and TRBJ1-2, the complete variable domain is GAGVSQSPSNKVTEKGKDVELRCDPISGHTALYWYRQSLGQGLEFLIYFQGNSAPDKSGLPSDRFSAERTGGSVSTLTIQRTQQEDSAVYLCASSLLVGGYGYTFGSGTRLTVV.

The rearrangement links TRBV9 to TRBJ1-1; no clear D gene. Germline V gene sequence: CDR1 SGDLS, CDR2 YYNGEE. The length of the CDR3 is 17 residues. Between the trimmed V and J ends, which lost 2 bases and 0 bases, there was a span of 17 bases. CDR3 sequence (DNA): TGTGCCAGCAGCGTTCTCACCTCACAGATCATGAACACTGAAGCTTTCTTT. It is translated as CASSVLTSQIMNTEAFF.

The chain is built from TRBV6-2 or TRBV6-3 and TRBJ1-1, with no clear D. Germline CDR1 and CDR2: MNHEY and SVGEGT. V was cut by 5 bases and J by 2 bases, with 15 bases left in between. The CDR3 extends over 15 amino acids. This CDR3 reads CASSDTLAGNTEAFF. CDR3 nucleotide sequence: TGTGCCAGCAGTGATACGCTGGCGGGAAACACTGAAGCTTTCTTT.

The chain recombines TRBV4-1 with TRBJ1-5, with unresolved D. Germline values: CDR1 MGHRA, CDR2 YSYEKL. The CDR3 has 13 residues. V shed 0 bases and J shed 6 bases, with 6 bases lying between them. The CDR3 DNA reads as TGCGCCAGCAGCCAAGAGTTGGCTCAGCCCCAGCATTTT. As protein: CASSQELAQPQHF.

The rearrangement uses TRBV21-1 and TRBJ1-5. TRBV21-1 is listed as a pseudogene. CDR3 length: 11 amino acids. Here the CDR3 reads CAGGGRQPQHF. CDR3 DNA: TGTGCCGGGGGGGGAAGGCAGCCCCAGCATTTT.

This rearrangement joins TRBV12-5 to TRBJ1-2, with 7 bases identical to TRBD1. V was pared by 0 bases and J by 7 bases, with 5 bases of the junction left unmatched. This CDR3 comprises 14 residues. CDR1 LGHNT and CDR2 FRNRAP come from the germline V gene. Here the CDR3 DNA reads TGTGCTAGTGGTTTGGTACAGGGGCGTGGTGGCTACACCTTC. Amino acid sequence: CASGLVQGRGGYTF.

J is TRBJ1-2 and V is TRBV3-1 (or the pseudogene TRBV3-2); D is perhaps TRBD1 (5 bases). The CDR3 is 15 amino acids. The V gene lost 1 base and the J gene lost 6 bases, with 15 bases spanning the gap. Germline V lookup: CDR1 LGHDT, CDR2 YNNKEL (reference sequence). The CDR3 loop reads CASSQAPQGYDGYTF. As DNA, the CDR3 is TGTGCCAGCAGCCAAGCCCCCCAGGGTTACGATGGCTACACCTTC.

This clone was counted once. CDR3 region: CASSFRGGSAYEQYF. DNA of the CDR3: TGTGCCAGCAGCTTTCGGGGGGGTTCGGCCTACGAGCAGTACTTC. The chain recombines TRBV7-8 with TRBJ2-7; 8 nucleotides line up with TRBD2. Trimming at V came to 3 bases and at J to 2 bases, leaving 6 bases not matched to a gene. Germline V gene data show CDR1 as SGHVS and CDR2 as FQNEAQ. The CDR3 totals 15 residues.

This clone occurred once. The chain combines TRBV19 with TRBJ2-1; D gene uncertain. Trimming removed 5 bases from V and 0 bases from J, with 14 bases in between. This CDR3 has 16 amino acids. CDR1 is LNHDA and CDR2 is SQIVND in the germline V gene (reference sequence). CDR3 in amino acids: CASSPDPTGSYNEQFF. CDR3 coding DNA: TGTGCCAGTAGTCCTGACCCTACGGGCTCCTACAATGAGCAGTTCTTC.

The V and J genes are TRBV7-6 and TRBJ1-5; D unclear. This CDR3 comprises 14 residues. V was cut by 5 bases and J by 1 base, with 9 bases left in between. From germline, CDR1 is SGHVS and CDR2 FNYEAQ. DNA for the CDR3: TGTGCCAGCAGCAATAAGGACAGCAATCAGCCCCAGCATTTT. This sequence encodes CASSNKDSNQPQHF.

The gene calls are TRBV2 and TRBJ1-2; TRBD1 matches 9 bases. CDR1 and CDR2 from the germline V gene are SNHLY and FYNNEI. This CDR3 is 14 amino acids long. Trimming removed 3 bases from V and 7 bases from J; junction bases left unmatched: 6. This CDR3 reads CASSEGQGVGGYTF. The CDR3 DNA follows: TGTGCCAGCAGTGAGGGACAGGGAGTAGGTGGCTACACCTTC. The full variable domain, its missing parts supplied by reference TRBV2 and TRBJ1-2, is EPEVTQTPSHQVTQMGQEVILRCVPISNHLYFYWYRQILGQKVEFLVSFYNNEISEKSEIFDDQFSVERPDGSNFTLKIRSTKLEDSAMYFCASSEGQGVGGYTFGSGTRLTVV.

This chain joins TRBV28 and TRBJ1-6; no firm D call. The germline V gene has CDR1 MDHEN and CDR2 SYDVKM. There are 11 residues in the CDR3. V lost 11 bases and J lost 9, with 11 bases in between. CDR3 protein: CAPLFCSPLHF. CDR3 in DNA: TGTGCCCCCTTGTTTTGTTCACCCCTCCACTTT.

V gene TRBV2 combines with J gene TRBJ1-2, with D perhaps TRBD1 (5 bases). CDR3 length: 13 amino acids. V was shortened by 5 bases and J by 4 bases, with 11 bases between the two germline ends. Per the germline V gene, CDR1 is SNHLY and CDR2 is FYNNEI. Here the CDR3 reads CASSRQKSYGYTF. The CDR3 bases are TGTGCCAGCAGTCGACAGAAATCCTATGGCTACACCTTC.